This T cell receptor (beta chain) was profiled in a study of cytomegalovirus exposure and HLA in healthy donors. The PCR employed 60 Vbeta primers together with 13 Jbeta primers. This table comes from immunoSEQ multiplex PCR, and its TCRdb copy is limited to in-frame clones, with some not included. The sample includes about 110,000 clones, 81% of them seen just once. In the case of this clone: What it binds is unknown.

Between the trimmed V and J ends, which lost 4 bases and 4 bases, there was a span of 15 bases. The CDR3 runs to 14 residues. Germline CDR1 reads GTSNPN; CDR2 reads SVGIG (reference sequence). Overall study results and limits: Sequencing likely caused a cluster of highly shared sequence variants. In a later analysis, donors in an Asian-associated ancestry cluster reportedly had fewer N-insertions in productive TCRs than the cohort mean.

This receptor was identified in a man younger than 40 in good health and CMV-seronegative. Sequencing input: PBMCs. The chain uses TRBV30 and TRBJ2-3, with a tentative D call TRBD2 (6 bases). In DNA, the CDR3 is TGTGCCTGGATAAAGGAGGGTCGGGCAGATACGCAGTATTTT. Its translation is CAWIKEGRADTQYF. Complete variable domain (other parts from reference TRBV30 and TRBJ2-3): SQTIHQWPATLVQPVGSPLSLECTVEGTSNPNLYWYRQAAGRGLQLLFYSVGIGQISSEVPQNLSASRPQDRQFILSSKKLLLSDSGFYLCAWIKEGRADTQYFGPGTRLTVL.